This TCR beta chain emerged from a study of cytomegalovirus exposure and HLA in healthy donors. Germline loops: CDR1 SQVTM, CDR2 ANQGSEA. The V gene end was trimmed by 6 bases and the J gene end by 4 bases; junction bases not matched to a gene: 3. The CDR3 spans 13 residues. PCR primers comprised 60 Vbeta and 13 Jbeta primers. The repertoire was sequenced with immunoSEQ multiplex PCR; TCRdb's copy has only in-frame clones and lacks some. The sample lists 150,000 to 200,000 clones, roughly 80% occurring once. General observations from the study: Earlier analysis yielded a pattern in which most TCR beta V segments were productive about 90% or about 30% of the time. Indistinguishability led to the exclusion of some V segments, TRBV6-2 and TRBV6-3 included. Solely CMV serostatus was available to characterize immune exposure. Later analysis identified several of the most significant clusters that appeared linked to common viral pathogens.

Note on this clone: Its antigen is not known.

The sample taken for sequencing was PBMCs. The clonotype was recovered from a woman between 45 and 60 years old in good health and CMV-seropositive. This chain joins TRBV29-1 and TRBJ2-1, with TRBD2 identical over 10 bases. The CDR3 region has the DNA TGCAGCGTAGAGACTAGCGGGTACAATGAGCAGTTCTTC. It specifies CSVETSGYNEQFF.